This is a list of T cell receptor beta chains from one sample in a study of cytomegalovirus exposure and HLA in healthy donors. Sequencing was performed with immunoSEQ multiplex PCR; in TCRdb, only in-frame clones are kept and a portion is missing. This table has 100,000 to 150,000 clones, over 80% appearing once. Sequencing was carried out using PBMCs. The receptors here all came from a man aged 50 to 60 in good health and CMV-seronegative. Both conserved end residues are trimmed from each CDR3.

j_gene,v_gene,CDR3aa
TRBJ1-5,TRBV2,ASSRTGSPPQPQH
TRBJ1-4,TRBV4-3,ASSQAGNAANEKLF
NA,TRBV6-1,ASSEALAGGQNEQY
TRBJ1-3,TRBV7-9,ASSLLGDTIY
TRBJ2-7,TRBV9,ASSRGTSGGAVEQY
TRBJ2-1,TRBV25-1,ALGSEAFNEQF
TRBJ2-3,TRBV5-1,ASSLQGLTDTQY
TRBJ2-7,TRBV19,ASSAGQGGDEQY
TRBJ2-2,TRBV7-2,ASCRTSLTGELF
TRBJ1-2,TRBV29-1,SVALQGGYGYT
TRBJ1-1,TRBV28,ASSFLRGQVNEAF
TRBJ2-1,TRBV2,ASSRDSSSYNEQF
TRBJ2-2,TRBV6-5,ASSSPGNTGELF
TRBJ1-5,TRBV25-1,ASSESRGGNQPQH
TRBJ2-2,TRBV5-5,ASSTNQGQGNTGELF
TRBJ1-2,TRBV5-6,ASSRDSYGYT
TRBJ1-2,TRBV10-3,AISGFKTGHYGYT
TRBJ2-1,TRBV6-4,ASSIFGTPYNEQF
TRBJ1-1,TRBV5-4,ASSARDRGRTEAF
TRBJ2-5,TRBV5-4,ASSSLLGGKETQY
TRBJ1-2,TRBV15,ATRKDRGSPYGYT
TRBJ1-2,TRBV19,ASRVGDYGYT
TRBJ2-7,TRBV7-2,ASSLAGTGSNYEQY
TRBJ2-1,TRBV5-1,ASSLAVQGNEQF
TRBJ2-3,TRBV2,ASSETLQGGTDTQY
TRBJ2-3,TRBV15,ATSRLAGEDTQY